This T cell receptor (beta chain) was sequenced for a study of cytomegalovirus exposure and HLA in healthy donors. Looking at the study overall: Researchers previously reported finding 90 million to 130 million unique TCR beta sequences from around 200 million T cells. Findings of the study overall: According to an earlier analysis, most TCR beta V segments yielded productive rearrangements about 90% or about 30% of the time. There were 160 or so TCR beta chains listed as cytomegalovirus-associated.

Germline V gene data show CDR1 as SSHAT and CDR2 as FNYEAQ (reference sequence). This CDR3 is built from 13 residues. As to this clone: Its antigen is as yet unknown. The germline gene is not matched at one end of the junction; a read error may be the cause.

The study ran its PCR with 60 Vbeta and 13 Jbeta primers. Some clones are missing from TCRdb's copy, which holds only in-frame ones; the method was immunoSEQ multiplex PCR. The table records more than 200,000 clones, more than 75% of them present only once. This sequence was found in a human donor in good health. The specimen was PBMCs. The J gene is TRBJ2-1, the V gene TRBV7-7, with TRBD1 identical over 7 bases. The CDR3 region is CASSLAGGNEQFF. DNA for the CDR3: TGTGCTAGCAGCTTAGCAGGGGGCAATGAGCAGTTCTTC.